This T cell receptor (beta chain) derives from a study of identical twins. Study-wide results and caveats: Clonotypes of the beta chain that were abundant in cord blood carried fewer insertions (memory repertoires showed none).

Germline values: CDR1 SGHDT, CDR2 YYEEEE. The CDR3 extends over 12 amino acids. V lost 1 base and J lost 11, with 12 bases in between. The sample holds many counts of this clonotype. The antigen is undetermined. Template switching added a universal primer binding site, and final cDNA carried unique molecular identifiers. TCRdb processed the 5' RACE reads anew with MiXCR; each CDR3 protein has one entry. The sample has about 240,000 distinct CDR3 sequences, roughly 13% seen once. A further study also used this sample, focusing on yellow fever vaccine responses in identical twins.

The chain links TRBV5-6 to TRBJ1-1; D not resolved. Sequencing input: memory (CD45RO+) T cells sorted from blood. The TCR comes from a woman aged 18-29 years in good health. As DNA, the CDR3 is TGTGCCAGCAGCTTGAAGCCGGCTCTGGCTTTCTTT. It specifies CASSLKPALAFF.